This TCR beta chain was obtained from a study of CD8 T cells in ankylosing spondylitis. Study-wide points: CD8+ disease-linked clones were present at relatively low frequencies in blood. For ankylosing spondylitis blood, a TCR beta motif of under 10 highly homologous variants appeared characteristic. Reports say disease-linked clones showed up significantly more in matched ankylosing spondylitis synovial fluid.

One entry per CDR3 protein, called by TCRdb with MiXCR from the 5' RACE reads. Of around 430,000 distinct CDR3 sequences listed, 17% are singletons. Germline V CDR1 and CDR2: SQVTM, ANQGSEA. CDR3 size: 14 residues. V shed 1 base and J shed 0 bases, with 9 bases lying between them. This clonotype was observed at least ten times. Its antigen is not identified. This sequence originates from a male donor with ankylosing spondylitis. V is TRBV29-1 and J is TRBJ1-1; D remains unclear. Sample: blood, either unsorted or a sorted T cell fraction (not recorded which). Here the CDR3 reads CSVEGSGMNTEAFF. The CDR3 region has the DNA TGCAGCGTTGAAGGGTCCGGTATGAACACTGAAGCTTTCTTT.